This T cell receptor (beta chain) was recovered during a study of blood T cell repertoires in COVID-19. At the level of the study: Samples came from the United States, Italy and Spain, spanning acute and convalescent COVID-19. In each case, the material was cDNA or gDNA derived from T cells, B-cell-depleted T cells, or PBMCs.

The CDR3 sequence is 17 residues long. CDR1 and CDR2 from the germline V gene are SNHLY and FYNNEI. Trimming removed 2 bases from V and 2 bases from J; junction bases left unmatched: 4. In the authors' workflow: Reference gene primer amplification gave estimated nucleated cell counts. Repertoires were generated with immunoSEQ multiplex PCR, while TCRdb's copy carries only in-frame clones and drops some. Clone size and the V and J calls come from that table; the DNA yielded D and trimming. The data contain approximately 64,000 clones, nearly 90% of them singletons. This TCR was recovered from a man between 65 and 85 years old with acute or convalescent COVID-19. Sample: peripheral blood. The chain employs TRBV2 and TRBJ2-5; 14 bases map to TRBD2. The CDR3 reads CASSEWTSGGLQETQYF. Here the CDR3 DNA reads TGTGCCAGCAGTGAATGGACTAGCGGGGGGCTTCAAGAGACCCAGTACTTC.